Sequencing of this T cell receptor beta chain was carried out in a study of beta chain features in type 1 diabetes (dated by TCRdb to the late 2010s). In the study overall: Mean age, gender distribution, total cell number and subset yield were not different between patients and healthy donors. A total of roughly 98,000,000 sorted cells were examined across all samples, and a strong correlation was observed between cell number per subset and RNA yield. The study compared TCRB repertoires of sorted circulating CD4+ T cell subsets between recently diagnosed type 1 diabetes patients and matched healthy donors. Regulatory and stem cell-like memory subsets were isolated from only 8 patients and roughly 8 healthy donors, whereas naive and central memory subsets came from all 28 donors.

The paper's findings and limits, for the study overall: Because small numbers of individuals were included in the HLA sub-analyses, any influence of HLA type on TCRB rearrangement was left unresolved. Patients with type 1 diabetes made fewer insertions and deleted more nucleotides at VDJ recombination sites, implying thymic rearrangement abnormalities. PCR may preferentially amplify shorter templates, but because patient and control samples were amplified and corrected together, any resulting skew would affect both groups equally. Naive, central memory and regulatory TCRB repertoires appeared more similar among patients than among healthy donors. Because cDNA was sequenced instead of genomic DNA, highly expressing activated cells could be over-represented, though the groups showed no difference in activation or CD3 levels. Type 1 diabetes patients showed a moderate but significant shortening of TCRB CDR3 length in all four CD4+ subsets.

The entire amount of isolated RNA was reverse transcribed using the High Capacity cDNA Reverse Transcription Kit, so the sequenced TCRB transcripts were expressed ones. Naive, central memory and regulatory T cell samples underwent deep immunoSEQ sequencing, averaging around 4 million total reads per sample. Sorted cells were lysed in RLT buffer and RNA was extracted with DNase-treated RNeasy Micro or Mini kits, depending on cell number. Each cell subset was processed on its own to prevent cross-contamination, while patient and healthy donor samples were processed together. The immunoSEQ multiplex PCR was used to amplify TCRB sequences from cDNA, generating 87-bp fragments that spanned the CDR3 region. Amplicons were sequenced on the Illumina HiSeq platform. The source study handled its data this way. PCR bias was computationally corrected using synthetic template baselines, reads within Hamming distance 2 were collapsed, and singletons that could not be merged were discarded. Reads were aligned against IMGT to assign V, D and J genes, CDR3 length and insertions or deletions at six rearrangement sites. Within each subset, clonotype counts were normalized to sorted cell number, after which true diversity and Gini coefficients were computed with the tcR R package. The overlap coefficient, calculated on TCRB nucleotide sequences, was used to measure repertoire sharing. Out-of-frame TCRB sequences from naive cells were analyzed to stand in for the pre-selection repertoire. Not all clones reach the TCRdb copy of this immuneACCESS table, which keeps in-frame sequences only. Checked studies attribute under half of the gap to unresolved V genes and leave the rest unexplained. The V and J calls and clone size come from that table; D and trimming were worked out from the DNA. The sample table contains around 450,000 clones; only one count was recorded for roughly 11% of them. The ten largest clones add up to 0.045% to 0.05% of the sample.

A single peripheral blood draw of around 0.11 L on average was collected from each donor into heparinised tubes. A BD FACSAria II was used to sort naive, central memory, regulatory and stem cell-like memory CD4+ T cells with a panel that included CD45RO, CCR7, CD25, CD127, CD95 and CD27. All sorted populations exceeded 98% purity. PBMCs were separated immediately by Lymphoprep density gradient centrifugation and were stained directly, without being cultured. Samples were stained and sorted in pairs, with one healthy donor and one patient per experiment, so that batch effects were minimized. This clone was seen more than once but under ten times. The target of this receptor is not known. Nothing much larger sits one base from this clone, and base qualities are not available. Its CDR3 holds 17 amino acids, cysteine through phenylalanine. Of the read, only the CDR3 DNA is kept; its 51 bases are in frame from base 1. In the germline V gene, CDR1 corresponds to MDHEN and CDR2 to SYDVKM. The germline V end is reduced by 4 bases and the J end by 0 bases; junction bases left unmatched: 9.

This receptor was taken from a young woman in good health. Sequenced material: naive CD4+ T cells from blood. The meaning of the sample's cell subset or site label: true naive CD4+ T cells. This chain joins TRBV28 to TRBJ2-3, and 8 bases in between align with TRBD2. The nucleotides are TGTGCCAGCAGTTCGTTGGCTAGCGGGTTTAGCACAGATACGCAGTATTTT. Protein translation: CASSSLASGFSTDTQYF.